This T cell receptor (beta chain) was retrieved from a study of blood T cell repertoires in COVID-19. Study at large: The analysed material was cDNA or gDNA that came from T cells, B-cell-depleted T cells, or PBMCs.

The age range of participants was about 18 to 90 years, with residence in under 25 US areas. Assignments of participants to cohorts depended upon their own reported clinical history. V lost 5 bases to trimming and J lost 3 bases; unmatched junction nucleotides: 4. This CDR3 has 15 residues. Germline CDR1 and CDR2: SGHTA and FQGNSA. Original methodology: Amplification from reference gene primers served as the basis for estimated nucleated cell counts. Assay used: immunoSEQ multiplex PCR; TCRdb lists only in-frame clones, some missing. V, J and clone size are taken as reported in that table, and D and trimming were inferred from the DNA itself. The sample has about 230,000 clones; about nine tenths are singletons.

V gene TRBV7-2 combines with J gene TRBJ2-1, with 10 nucleotides matching TRBD2. The clonotype comes from a woman aged 40 to 49 with acute COVID-19. The source material was PBMCs or T cells enriched from blood (not recorded which). CDR3 in amino acids: CASSRTSGYYNEQFF. The CDR3 coding sequence is TGTGCCAGCAGCCGGACTAGCGGATACTACAATGAGCAGTTCTTC.